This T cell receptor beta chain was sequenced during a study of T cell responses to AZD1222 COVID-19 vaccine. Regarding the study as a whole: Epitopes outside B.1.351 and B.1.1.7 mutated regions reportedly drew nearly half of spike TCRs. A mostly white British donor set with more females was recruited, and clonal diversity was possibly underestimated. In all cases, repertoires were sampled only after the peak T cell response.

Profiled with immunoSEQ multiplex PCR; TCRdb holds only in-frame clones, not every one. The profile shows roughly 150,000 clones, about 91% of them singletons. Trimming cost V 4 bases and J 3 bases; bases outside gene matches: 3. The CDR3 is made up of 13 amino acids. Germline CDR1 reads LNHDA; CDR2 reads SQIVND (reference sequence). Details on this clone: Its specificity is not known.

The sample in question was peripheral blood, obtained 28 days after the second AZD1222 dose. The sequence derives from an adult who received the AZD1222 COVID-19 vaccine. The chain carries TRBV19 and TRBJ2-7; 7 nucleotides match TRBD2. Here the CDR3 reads CASSSPGGYEQYF. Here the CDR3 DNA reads TGTGCCAGTAGTAGCCCGGGGGGCTACGAGCAGTACTTC.